The clone carrying this T cell receptor beta chain has a single count. CDR1 MNHNS and CDR2 SASEGT come from the germline V gene. Trimming at V came to 2 bases and at J to 6 bases, leaving 6 bases not matched to a gene. This CDR3 has 14 amino acids. Repertoires were generated with immunoSEQ multiplex PCR, while TCRdb's copy carries only in-frame clones and drops some. The sample has around 88,000 clones, 92% seen once. The data belong to a study of T cell changes during pregnancy in multiple sclerosis. This clonotype was obtained from a female donor in good health, enrolled as a control in a pregnancy study. The specimen comprised peripheral blood, sampled after pregnancy. The chain links TRBV6-1 to TRBJ2-7, with 8 bases lining up with TRBD2. This CDR3 reads CASSESVRGGEQYF. For the CDR3, the DNA is TGTGCCAGCAGTGAATCTGTTCGGGGGGGCGAGCAGTACTTC.